The text below deals with one TCR beta chain. What antigen it recognizes has not been identified. Base quality data are lacking; no much larger clone is found one base away. The germline V gene (reference sequence) yields MNHEY for CDR1 and SMNVEV for CDR2. The CDR3 runs 15 residues from the cysteine to the phenylalanine. Here the CDR3 DNA is all that survives: 45 bases in frame from base 1. The junction carries 18 bases between V and J, which are trimmed by 7 bases and 5 bases respectively. This record belongs to a study of blood T cell repertoires in COVID-19 (TCRdb year 2020). For the study in its entirety: Samples from collaborators originated in the United States, Italy and Spain and spanned both the acute and convalescent phases of COVID-19. The prospective study material was composed of cDNA or gDNA derived from T cells, B-cell-depleted T cells, or PBMCs. Subjects who had been exposed to COVID-19, were actively infected with it, or had recovered from it provided the deeply sampled blood TCRbeta repertoires that made up the dataset. The repertoires were made available in a free public database intended to serve as a resource for research on the immune response to SARS-CoV-2. Samples came from the ongoing ImmuneRACE study (first 160 participants) plus 1,254 subjects from 6 global collaborators. The sample metadata nearly always contained a de-identified subject ID, COVID-19 status, age in years and sex. HLA class I and class II types, where available, came from metadata supplied by the sample provider rather than from assay-based typing. General conclusions and limits of the study: How much clinical and demographic metadata was included differed by source and by participant, and the metadata was provided uncurated.

TCRbeta CDR3 regions were amplified from genomic DNA using the immunoSEQ Assay, a bias-controlled multiplex PCR. As for how the authors treated the data: The number of nucleated cells in each sample was estimated from the amplification of reference gene primers within the assay. To quantify the absolute abundance of each unique TCRbeta CDR3 rearrangement, sequence reads were collapsed and filtered. For each sample, productive Simpson clonality was calculated as the square root of Simpson's diversity index across productive rearrangements. Here the immuneACCESS table is served through TCRdb, limited to in-frame sequences with V and J called. Missing clones are a known gap in these copies; in checked studies unresolved V genes cover under half, and the rest lacks a known reason. The DNA was the basis for D and trimming; V, J and clone size are from that table. This sample comprises roughly 250,000 clones, 90% to 95% of them detected only once. Clones ranked in the top ten supply approximately 2% of the sample.

Participants in the prospective study were aged about 18 to 89 years, lived in about two dozen United States geographic areas, and enrolled through a virtual design. To assign participants to cohorts, the prospective study relied on clinical history that participants themselves reported in a screening survey and a study questionnaire. Recovered participants in ImmuneRACE Cohort 3 were defined by two consecutive negative NP/OP PCR tests, clearance by a healthcare professional, or resolution of symptoms. Mobile phlebotomists in the prospective study collected whole blood, serum and a nasopharyngeal or oropharyngeal swab from every participant. Prospective study participants could optionally give additional blood draws and questionnaires over an approximately 2-month period. Before DNA extraction, blood samples from the prospective study were shipped at room temperature or frozen.

This receptor chain uses TRBV27 and TRBJ2-1; TRBD2 could be the D gene, as 6 bases match. This clonotype was sampled from a woman under 30 who had recovered from COVID-19. The sequencing input was PBMCs or T cells enriched from blood (not recorded which). The CDR3 is CASTRAGSVNNEQFF. The nucleotide sequence reads as follows: TGTGCCAGCACCCGGGCGGGATCAGTAAACAATGAGCAGTTCTTC.